Each of the 32 T cell receptor beta chains below was sequenced from the same sample in a study of tissue T cells after allogeneic stem cell transplantation. Profiling relied on immunoSEQ multiplex PCR, and the TCRdb table lists in-frame clones only, not all of them. The data show more than 40,000 clones, with about three quarters seen just once and approximately 0.59% held by the top ten. Sequenced sample: sorted cells pooled from one or two spleens. These receptors came from a pool of C57BL/6 mice in good health.

As for this clone: Gene names are mouse gene names. The DNA read from the CDR3 is TGTGCCAGCAGTGGCGGAGGGGGAGCTGAGCAGTTC. Amino acid sequence: CASSGGGGAEQF. The CDR3, in full, reads CASSGGGGAEQFF. The chain couples TRBV13-2 to TRBJ2-1, with D perhaps matching TRBD1 (6 bases). The read terminates 1 residue before the CDR3 end, so the remaining end is supplied by the germline J gene. Trimming took 7 bases from V and 7 from J, leaving 15 bases between them. Germline V lookup: CDR1 NNHNN, CDR2 SYGAGS (reference sequence). The CDR3 consists of 13 residues.

Comments on this clone: The germline and genes are mouse ones. With the read ending 1 residue before the CDR3 end, the germline J gene is used to fill in that end. The V call is TRBV5, the J call TRBJ2-2, with TRBD1 matching 10 bases. Trimming removed 4 bases from V and 3 bases from J; junction bases left unmatched: 2. The V gene's germline CDR1 is LGHNA and CDR2 YNLKQL (reference sequence). The CDR3 covers 15 residues. The CDR3 reads CASSPGQGYTGQLYF. The CDR3 DNA, read in part, is TGTGCCAGCAGCCCGGGACAGGGGTACACCGGGCAGCTCTAC.

Concerning this clone: Gene names are the mouse ones. The read finishes 1 residue shy of the CDR3 end, and the germline J gene is used to complete it. The chain joins TRBV24 to TRBJ1-6; 11 bases are a match to TRBD1. Being an ORF, TRBJ1-6 has a function that is uncertain. With V trimmed by 7 bases and J by 7 bases, 3 bases remained unmatched. The length of the CDR3 is 14 residues. From germline, CDR1 is KGHTA and CDR2 FRNEEI. The CDR3 bases that were read are TGTGCCAGCAACCGGGACAGGGGGAATTCGCCCCTCTAC. Protein: CASNRDRGNSPLY. The complete CDR3 sequence is CASNRDRGNSPLYF.

Concerning this clone: Gene names follow the mouse nomenclature. Read coverage stops 1 residue before the CDR3 terminus; the germline J gene supplies the remainder. The V call is TRBV13-2, the J call TRBJ1-2; 9 positions agree with TRBD1. Unmatched junction bases numbered 2, after V lost 5 bases and J lost 6 bases. The CDR3 extends over 12 amino acids. Germline loops: CDR1 NNHNN, CDR2 SYGAGS (reference sequence). CDR3 amino acids: CASGDRGPDYTF. CDR3 bases read: TGTGCCAGCGGGGACAGGGGTCCCGACTACACC.

As regards this clone: Genes and germline come from the mouse. The read ends 1 residue before the CDR3 terminus; that terminus is restored from the germline J gene. The chain uses TRBV19 and TRBJ1-1, with D possibly matching TRBD1 (6 bases). Germline assignment: CDR1 FNHDT and CDR2 SITEND (reference sequence). This CDR3 is 15 amino acids long. V was pared by 2 bases and J by 3 bases, with 14 bases between. CDR3 bases read: TGTGCCAGCAGTATCGGGGGGGCGCGGGACACAGAAGTCTTC. It encodes CASSIGGARDTEVF. From start to end, the CDR3 is CASSIGGARDTEVFF. Full variable domain (outside the CDR3, taken from reference TRBV19 and TRBJ1-1): GGIITQTPKFLIGQEGQKLTLKCQQNFNHDTMYWYRQDSGKGLRLIYYSITENDLQKGDLSEGYDASREKKSSFSLTVTSAQKNEMAVFLCASSIGGARDTEVFFGKGTRLTVV.

Points on this clone: The genes are named according to mouse. The CDR3: CASGDELGVSQNTLYF. The sequenced part of the CDR3 DNA is TGTGCCAGCGGTGATGAACTGGGGGTTAGTCAAAACACCTTGTAC. This sequence joins TRBV13-2 and TRBJ2-4; 8 nucleotides line up with TRBD2. Sequencing ends 1 residue short of the CDR3 end; the germline J gene provides the rest. CDR3 length: 16 amino acids. The V segment lost 0 bases and the J segment 0 bases; nucleotides outside the gene matches: 3. Germline V gene data show CDR1 as NNHNN and CDR2 as SYGAGS (reference sequence).

About this clone itself: Gene names denote mouse genes. Incomplete CDR3 DNA: TGTGCCAGCAGTGATCAGGGGGCAGCTTCGCCCCTCTAC. This codes for CASSDQGAASPLY. The full CDR3 is CASSDQGAASPLYF. This chain joins TRBV13-3 and TRBJ1-6; TRBD1 matches at 8 bases. The DNA ends 1 residue before the CDR3 does, and the rest of the CDR3 is filled in from the germline J gene. TRBJ1-6 is known as an ORF, though its function is uncertain. Germline values: CDR1 NNHDY, CDR2 SYVADS. CDR3 length: 14 amino acids. With V trimmed by 1 base and J by 9 bases, 3 bases remained unmatched.

Note on this clone: Germline and genes here are mouse. The read is 1 residue too short to cover the CDR3 end, so that end is filled in from the germline J gene. The sample contains more than one DNA sequence encoding this CDR3. The chain couples TRBV3 to TRBJ2-1, with a weak D call TRBD2 (5 bases). The CDR3 sequence is 14 residues long. CDR1 and CDR2 from the germline V gene are SNHLY and FYNGKV (reference sequence). Deletions cut 3 bases from V and 3 bases from J, with 9 bases between. The CDR3 reads CASSLAGIYAEQFF. CDR3 bases read: TGTGCCAGCAGCTTGGCTGGGATCTATGCTGAGCAGTTC. Variable domain in full (rest from reference TRBV3 and TRBJ2-1): GPKVLQIPSHQIIDMGQMVTLNCDPVSNHLYFYWYKQILGQQMEFLVNFYNGKVMEKSKLFKDQFSVERPDGSYFTLKIQPTALEDSAVYFCASSLAGIYAEQFFGPGTRLTVL.

In the case of this clone: Gene labels here are mouse ones. The CDR3 bases that were read are TGTGCTAGCAGTAGTACTGGGCTTAACCAAGACACCCAGTAC. Amino acid sequence: CASSSTGLNQDTQY. From start to end, the CDR3 is CASSSTGLNQDTQYF. The V gene is TRBV17, the J gene TRBJ2-5, with D possibly being TRBD2 (6 bases). The read falls 1 residue short of the CDR3 end, and the missing part is taken from the germline J gene. The germline gives CDR1 MNHDT, CDR2 YYDKIL. CDR3 length: 15 residues. With 3 bases removed from V and 0 bases from J, the gap between germline ends came to 10 bases.

Concerning this clone: Germline and genes: mouse. From the germline J gene comes the end of the CDR3, since the read stops 1 residue before it. This chain joins TRBV1 and TRBJ1-6; 8 nucleotides match TRBD1. Being an ORF, TRBJ1-6 has a function that is uncertain. After removal of 0 bases from V and 10 bases from J, the junction contained 2 bases not matched to a gene. The CDR3 has 14 residues. The germline V gene has CDR1 NSQYPW and CDR2 LRSPGD (reference sequence). CDR3 bases read: TGCACCTGCAGTGCAGACAGGGGGCGGTCGCCCCTCTAC. It codes for CTCSADRGRSPLY. The whole CDR3 protein is CTCSADRGRSPLYF.

Judged by abundance, this clone is medium-sized. Mouse gene names and germline throughout. The read is 1 residue too short to cover the CDR3 end, so that end is filled in from the germline J gene. J is TRBJ2-5 and V is TRBV19, with a weak D call TRBD2 (6 bases). V dropped 5 bases and J dropped 1 base, with 8 bases sitting between them. CDR1 and CDR2 (germline): FNHDT, SITEND (reference sequence). This CDR3 has 13 residues. The covered CDR3 bases are TGTGCCAGCAGCCGGGACTACCAAGACACCCAGTAC. Translated: CASSRDYQDTQY. The complete CDR3 sequence is CASSRDYQDTQYF. Supplemented by reference TRBV19 and TRBJ2-5, the full variable domain reads GGIITQTPKFLIGQEGQKLTLKCQQNFNHDTMYWYRQDSGKGLRLIYYSITENDLQKGDLSEGYDASREKKSSFSLTVTSAQKNEMAVFLCASSRDYQDTQYFGPGTRLLVL.

About this clone itself: Mouse gene names apply. The DNA ends 1 residue before the CDR3 does, and the rest of the CDR3 is filled in from the germline J gene. V and J are TRBV13-3 and TRBJ2-3; D not certain. Germline CDR1 reads NNHDY; CDR2 reads SYVADS. Deletions cut 3 bases from V and 0 bases from J, with 5 bases between. This CDR3 comprises 13 residues. The CDR3 loop is CASSGLSAETLYF. CDR3 DNA (partial): TGTGCCAGCAGTGGGCTTAGTGCAGAAACGCTGTAT.

Of note for this clone: The germline and genes are mouse ones. The sequenced fragment ends 1 residue before the CDR3 boundary, so the rest is inferred from the germline J gene. The V call is TRBV1, the J call TRBJ1-1; 10 nucleotides agree with TRBD1. The germline gives CDR1 NSQYPW, CDR2 LRSPGD (reference sequence). The CDR3 runs 15 residues. V lost 4 bases and J lost 1; bases outside the gene matches: 3. Partial CDR3 DNA: TGCACCTGCAGTGTCCGGGACAGGGGGAACACAGAAGTCTTC. Amino acids: CTCSVRDRGNTEVF. The CDR3 as a whole reads CTCSVRDRGNTEVFF.

About this clone: Each gene name is a mouse one. From the germline J gene comes the end of the CDR3, since the read stops 1 residue before it. This chain joins TRBV2 and TRBJ2-7; 7 nucleotides line up with TRBD2. The CDR3 is made up of 15 amino acids. Germline values: CDR1 LGHNA, CDR2 YSYQKL. The V gene end was trimmed by 0 bases and the J gene end by 3 bases; junction bases not matched to a gene: 5. CDR3 DNA (partial): TGTGCCAGCAGCCAAGATCGGGGGGGGGTCTATGAACAGTAC. Its protein is CASSQDRGGVYEQY. The CDR3 as a whole reads CASSQDRGGVYEQYF.

Of note for this clone: Gene names follow the mouse nomenclature. The read terminates 1 residue before the CDR3 end, so the remaining end is supplied by the germline J gene. The J gene is TRBJ2-5, the V gene TRBV13-2; 11 bases are a match to TRBD1. Germline trimming cut 4 bases from V and 6 bases from J; bases unmatched to any gene: 4. The CDR3 spans 14 residues. CDR1 and CDR2 from the germline V gene are NNHNN and SYGAGS (reference sequence). The CDR3 DNA, read in part, is TGTGCCAGCGGTCCGGGACAGGGGGGGGACACCCAGTAC. Amino acids: CASGPGQGGDTQY. The CDR3 as a whole reads CASGPGQGGDTQYF.

Regarding this clone: Mouse germline and gene names are used. Coverage ceases 1 residue before the CDR3 finishes, and the germline J gene fills in the end. The chain is built from TRBV5 and TRBJ2-7, with no clear D. Per germline, CDR1 LGHNA and CDR2 YNLKQL (reference sequence). With 2 bases removed from V and 3 bases from J, the gap between germline ends came to 11 bases. This CDR3 is built from 14 residues. The part of the CDR3 DNA that was read is TGTGCCAGCAGCCAATCCGGGATCCTCTATGAACAGTAC. Its protein is CASSQSGILYEQY. The complete CDR3 protein is CASSQSGILYEQYF.

As for this clone: Any gene name here is a mouse gene name. Sequencing ends 1 residue short of the CDR3 end; the germline J gene provides the rest. The rearrangement links TRBV13-3 to TRBJ1-6, with 7 bases fitting TRBD1. TRBJ1-6 is known as an ORF, though its function is uncertain. Looked up from germline, CDR1 is NNHDY and CDR2 is SYVADS. With 5 bases clipped from V and 6 bases from J, the junction kept 2 bases outside the gene matches. The CDR3 totals 13 residues. This CDR3 reads CASRGTVNSPLYF. CDR3 DNA (partial): TGTGCCAGCAGGGGGACAGTTAATTCGCCCCTCTAC.

Regarding this clone: Gene names are mouse gene names. The read gets to within 1 residue of the CDR3 end, and the germline J gene fills in the rest. This sample also contains other DNA sequences that code for the same CDR3. The chain is built from TRBV2 and TRBJ2-3; D remains ambiguous. V gave up 2 bases and J gave up 0 bases, with 3 bases separating them. Germline CDR1 LGHNA, CDR2 YSYQKL. CDR3 size: 13 residues. The DNA read from the CDR3 is TGTGCCAGCAGCCAAAGTAGTGCAGAAACGCTGTAT. Protein sequence: CASSQSSAETLY. The CDR3 in its entirety is CASSQSSAETLYF.

A word on this clone: Gene names and germline refer to mouse. Read coverage stops 1 residue before the CDR3 terminus; the germline J gene supplies the remainder. The J gene is TRBJ2-7, the V gene TRBV13-3, with TRBD2 identical over 11 bases. With V trimmed by 5 bases and J by 6 bases, 1 base remained unmatched. The CDR3 contains 12 residues. Germline CDR1 and CDR2: NNHDY and SYVADS. The DNA read from the CDR3 is TGTGCCAGCAGAGGGACTGGGGGTGAACAGTAC. It translates to CASRGTGGEQY. From start to end, the CDR3 is CASRGTGGEQYF.

This clone was recorded a few times. Mouse gene names and germline throughout. CDR3 loop: CASSPAWVYEQYF. The DNA read from the CDR3 is TGTGCCAGCAGCCCCGCCTGGGTCTATGAACAGTAC. The rearrangement uses TRBV4 and TRBJ2-7, with D perhaps matching TRBD2 (5 bases). The CDR3 end falls 1 residue outside the read, so it is completed with the germline J gene. This CDR3 has 13 residues. Trimming took 5 bases from V and 3 from J, leaving 11 bases between them. Germline CDR1 is LGHDT and CDR2 is YNNKQL (reference sequence).

In regard to this clone: The germline and genes are mouse ones. The read falls 1 residue short of the CDR3 end, and the missing part is taken from the germline J gene. The chain uses TRBV2 and TRBJ2-4; 14 bases match TRBD2. Germline lookup yields CDR1 LGHNA and CDR2 YSYQKL. This CDR3 is 17 amino acids long. The junction had 6 bases not matched to a gene; V was cut back by 1 base and J by 6 bases. CDR3 bases read: TGTGCCAGCAGCCAAGTTGGGACTGGGGGGGCGGAGAACACCTTGTAC. Its translation: CASSQVGTGGAENTLY. The CDR3 in its entirety is CASSQVGTGGAENTLYF.

Concerning this clone itself: The genes are named according to mouse. The read comes to an end 1 residue before the CDR3 does, leaving the germline J gene to fill in the end. This chain joins TRBV13-1 and TRBJ2-3; D unclear. Germline loops: CDR1 NSHNY, CDR2 SYGAGN. The V end lost 3 bases, the J end lost 0 bases, and 5 bases lay between the germline ends. This CDR3 has 13 residues. The CDR3 bases that were read are TGTGCCAGCAGTGTCGACAGTGCAGAAACGCTGTAT. Translation: CASSVDSAETLY. The entire CDR3 protein is CASSVDSAETLYF.

This clone is a singleton in its sample. Genes here carry mouse names. The read halts 1 residue ahead of the CDR3 end, with the missing end drawn from the germline J gene. The chain has TRBV1 and TRBJ2-4, with 10 bases matching TRBD1. Germline-derived CDR1 and CDR2 are NSQYPW and LRSPGD (reference sequence). Germline trimming cut 4 bases from V and 2 bases from J; bases unmatched to any gene: 6. The CDR3 runs to 16 residues. This CDR3 is CTCSGRDRGAQNTLYF. CDR3 DNA (partial): TGCACCTGCAGTGGCCGGGACAGGGGTGCTCAAAACACCTTGTAC.

To note about this clone: Gene names and germline refer to mouse. Coverage ceases 1 residue before the CDR3 finishes, and the germline J gene fills in the end. At the DNA level, this CDR3 is encoded by other sequences in the same sample as well. The chain recombines TRBV2 with TRBJ1-1, with a weak D call TRBD1 (5 bases). The CDR3 is 15 amino acids. V gave up 0 bases and J gave up 4 bases, with 12 bases separating them. Per germline, CDR1 LGHNA and CDR2 YSYQKL. The sequenced CDR3 bases are TGTGCCAGCAGCCAAGAGGGCCAGGGAGGCACAGAAGTCTTC. This gives the protein CASSQEGQGGTEVF. The entire CDR3 protein is CASSQEGQGGTEVFF.

This clone was counted only a few times. Gene names and germline refer to mouse. The CDR3 end falls 1 residue outside the read, so it is completed with the germline J gene. The same CDR3 is also encoded by other DNA sequences in this sample. The chain couples TRBV1 to TRBJ2-7; 7 bases agree with TRBD2. V dropped 0 bases and J dropped 4; count of bases not matched to a gene: 0. Germline V gives CDR1 NSQYPW, CDR2 LRSPGD (reference sequence). This CDR3 contains 13 residues. The sequenced CDR3 bases are TGCACCTGCAGTGCAGACTGGGGGTATGAACAGTAC. It translates to CTCSADWGYEQY. The complete CDR3 reads CTCSADWGYEQYF.

This clone was found a few times. The germline and genes are mouse ones. The sequence runs out 1 residue before the end of the CDR3; the remainder is reconstructed from the germline J gene. V gene TRBV24 combines with J gene TRBJ2-1; 8 bases line up with TRBD2. Germline CDR1 and CDR2: KGHTA and FRNEEI. CDR3 length: 14 residues. V gave up 4 bases and J gave up 6 bases; unmatched junction bases: 5. The CDR3 sequence is CASSPGGAFAEQFF. CDR3 DNA, as far as it was read: TGTGCCAGCAGTCCCGGGGGGGCGTTTGCTGAGCAGTTC.

About this clone itself: Gene names follow the mouse nomenclature. Read sequence stops 1 residue before the CDR3 end, and the germline J gene provides the missing end. This sequence joins TRBV13-3 and TRBJ1-1; TRBD1 might be the D (6 bases). Germline V gene data show CDR1 as NNHDY and CDR2 as SYVADS. The CDR3 runs to 15 residues. V was pared by 1 base and J by 1 base, with 11 bases between. CDR3 loop: CASSDPGEVNTEVFF. The part of the CDR3 DNA that was read is TGTGCCAGCAGTGATCCAGGGGAGGTAAACACAGAAGTCTTC.

Comment on this clone: Here the gene names and germline are mouse. The sequence runs out 1 residue before the end of the CDR3; the remainder is reconstructed from the germline J gene. The V gene is TRBV1, the J gene TRBJ1-2; 7 bases map to TRBD1. Trimming removed 2 bases from V and 0 bases from J; junction bases left unmatched: 3. The CDR3 extends over 15 amino acids. CDR1 is NSQYPW and CDR2 is LRSPGD in the germline V gene (reference sequence). CDR3 sequence: CTCSAQGVANSDYTF. The DNA read from the CDR3 is TGCACCTGCAGTGCACAGGGGGTGGCAAACTCCGACTACACC.

Comments on this clone: The gene names here belong to mouse. The CDR3 is cut off 1 residue early in the read; its end comes from the germline J gene. V is TRBV20 and J is TRBJ2-4; possible D gene TRBD1, 5 bases. Germline CDR1 GFQATS, CDR2 STVNSAI. Trimming removed 0 bases from V and 0 bases from J, with 7 bases in between. The CDR3 contains 14 residues. This CDR3 is CGARDRASQNTLYF. Partial CDR3 DNA: TGTGGTGCTAGGGACAGGGCTAGTCAAAACACCTTGTAC. The full variable domain, with the rest looked up from reference TRBV20 and TRBJ2-4, is GALVYQYPRRTICKSGTSMRMECQAVGFQATSVAWYRQSPQKTFELIALSTVNSAIKYEQNFTQEKFPISHPNLSFSSMTVLNAYLEDRGLYLCGARDRASQNTLYFGAGTRLSVL.

This clone was counted only a few times. All gene names here are mouse names. The CDR3 end is not reached by the read, which stops 1 residue before it; the germline J gene fills it in. The rearrangement links TRBV2 to TRBJ2-7, with 10 bases lining up with TRBD2. The CDR3 has 14 residues. CDR1 is LGHNA and CDR2 is YSYQKL in the germline V gene. J gave up 6 bases and V 0 bases, and 2 bases lay outside the gene matches. CDR3 loop: CASSQDNWGGEQYF. The CDR3 bases that were read are TGTGCCAGCAGCCAAGATAACTGGGGGGGTGAACAGTAC.

About this clone: Gene labels here are mouse ones. The missing CDR3 end, 1 residue past where the read stops, is filled in from the germline J gene. This rearrangement joins TRBV13-1 to TRBJ2-1; 9 nucleotides agree with TRBD2. V lost 0 bases to trimming and J lost 4 bases; unmatched junction nucleotides: 2. Per the germline V gene, CDR1 is NSHNY and CDR2 is SYGAGN. The CDR3 spans 15 residues. CDR3 in amino acids: CASSDVGGRYAEQFF. Partial CDR3 DNA: TGTGCCAGCAGTGATGTGGGGGGGCGATATGCTGAGCAGTTC.

About this clone: Germline and genes here are mouse. The sequenced fragment ends 1 residue before the CDR3 boundary, so the rest is inferred from the germline J gene. The chain is built from TRBV12-2 and TRBJ2-1, with 9 bases identical to TRBD2. The CDR3 extends over 17 amino acids. The J segment lost 1 base and the V segment lost 0 bases, leaving 6 bases of the junction unmatched. Germline lookup yields CDR1 SGHLS and CDR2 HYDKME. The CDR3: CASSLGTGGPNYAEQFF. The sequenced part of the CDR3 DNA is TGTGCCAGCTCTCTCGGAACTGGGGGGCCAAACTATGCTGAGCAGTTC.